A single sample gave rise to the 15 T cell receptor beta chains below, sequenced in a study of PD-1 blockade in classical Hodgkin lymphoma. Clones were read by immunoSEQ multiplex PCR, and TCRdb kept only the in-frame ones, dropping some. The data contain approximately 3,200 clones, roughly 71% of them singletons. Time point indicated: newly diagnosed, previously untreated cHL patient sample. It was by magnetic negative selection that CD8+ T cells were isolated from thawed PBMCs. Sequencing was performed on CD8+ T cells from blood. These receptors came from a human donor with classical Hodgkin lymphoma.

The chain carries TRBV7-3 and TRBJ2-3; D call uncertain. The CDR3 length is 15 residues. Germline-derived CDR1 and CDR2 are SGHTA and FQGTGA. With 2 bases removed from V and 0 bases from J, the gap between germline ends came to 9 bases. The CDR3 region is CASSLGVKSTDTQYF. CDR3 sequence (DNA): TGTGCCAGCAGCTTAGGGGTCAAGAGCACAGATACGCAGTATTTT.

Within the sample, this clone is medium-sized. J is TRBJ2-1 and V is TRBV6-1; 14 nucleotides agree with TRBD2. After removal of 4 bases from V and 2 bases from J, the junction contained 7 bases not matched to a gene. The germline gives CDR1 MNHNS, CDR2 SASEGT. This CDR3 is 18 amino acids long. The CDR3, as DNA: TGTGCCAGCAGTGCAGGGACTAGCGGGAGATCCCCCTACAATGAGCAGTTCTTC. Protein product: CASSAGTSGRSPYNEQFF.

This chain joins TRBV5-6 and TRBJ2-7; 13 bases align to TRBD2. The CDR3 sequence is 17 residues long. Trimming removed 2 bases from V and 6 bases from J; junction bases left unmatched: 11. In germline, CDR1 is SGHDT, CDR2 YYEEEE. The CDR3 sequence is CASSLGGFTSGRAEQYF. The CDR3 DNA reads TGTGCCAGCAGCTTAGGCGGATTCACTAGCGGGAGGGCCGAGCAGTACTTC.

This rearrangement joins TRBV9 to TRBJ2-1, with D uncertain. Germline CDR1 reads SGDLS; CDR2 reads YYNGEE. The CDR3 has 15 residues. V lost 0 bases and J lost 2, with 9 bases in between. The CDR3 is CASSVDRTTYNEQFF. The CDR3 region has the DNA TGTGCCAGCAGCGTAGATAGGACCACCTACAATGAGCAGTTCTTC.

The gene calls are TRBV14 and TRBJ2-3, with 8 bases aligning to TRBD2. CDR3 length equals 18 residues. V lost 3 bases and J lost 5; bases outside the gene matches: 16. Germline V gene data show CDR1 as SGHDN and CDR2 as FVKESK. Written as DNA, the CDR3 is TGTGCCAGCAGCCATCGGGAGGGCCGGGAGGGCCGGGTAGATACGCAGTATTTT. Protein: CASSHREGREGRVDTQYF.

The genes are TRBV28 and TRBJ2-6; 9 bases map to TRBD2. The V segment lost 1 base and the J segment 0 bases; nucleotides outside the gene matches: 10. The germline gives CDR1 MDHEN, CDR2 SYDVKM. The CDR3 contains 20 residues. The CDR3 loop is CASSLSGGAGGYSGANVLTF. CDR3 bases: TGTGCCAGCAGTTTATCTGGTGGAGCGGGGGGTTACTCTGGGGCCAACGTCCTGACTTTC.

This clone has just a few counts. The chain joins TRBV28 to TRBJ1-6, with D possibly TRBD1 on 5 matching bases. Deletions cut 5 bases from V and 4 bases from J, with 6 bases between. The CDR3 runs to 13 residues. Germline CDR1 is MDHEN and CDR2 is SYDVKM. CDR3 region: CASSEGYNSPLHF. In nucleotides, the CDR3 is TGTGCCAGCAGTGAGGGGTATAATTCACCCCTCCACTTT.

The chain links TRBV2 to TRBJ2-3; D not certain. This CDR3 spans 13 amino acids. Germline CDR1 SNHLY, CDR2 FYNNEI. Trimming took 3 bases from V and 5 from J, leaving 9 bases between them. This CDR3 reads CASSEPPLDTQYF. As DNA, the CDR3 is TGTGCCAGCAGTGAGCCTCCGTTAGATACGCAGTATTTT.

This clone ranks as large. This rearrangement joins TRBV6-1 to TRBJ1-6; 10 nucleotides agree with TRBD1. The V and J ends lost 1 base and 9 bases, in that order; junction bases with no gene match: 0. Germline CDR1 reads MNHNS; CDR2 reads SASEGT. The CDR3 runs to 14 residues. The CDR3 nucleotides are TGTGCCAGCAGTGAAGGGACAGGGGGTTCACCCCTCCACTTT. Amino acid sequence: CASSEGTGGSPLHF.

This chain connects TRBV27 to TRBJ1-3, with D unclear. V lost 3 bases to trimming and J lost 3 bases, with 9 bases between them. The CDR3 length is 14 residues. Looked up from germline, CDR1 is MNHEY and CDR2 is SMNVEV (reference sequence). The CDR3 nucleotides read TGTGCCAGCAGTTTCGAGGGAAATGGAAACACCATATATTTT. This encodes CASSFEGNGNTIYF.

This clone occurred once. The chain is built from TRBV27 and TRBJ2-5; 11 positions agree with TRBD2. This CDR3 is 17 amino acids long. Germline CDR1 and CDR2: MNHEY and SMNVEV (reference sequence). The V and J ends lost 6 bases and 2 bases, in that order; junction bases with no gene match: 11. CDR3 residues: CASSLVSGRVPQETQYF. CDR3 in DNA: TGTGCCAGCAGCCTTGTTAGCGGGAGGGTCCCACAAGAGACCCAGTACTTC.

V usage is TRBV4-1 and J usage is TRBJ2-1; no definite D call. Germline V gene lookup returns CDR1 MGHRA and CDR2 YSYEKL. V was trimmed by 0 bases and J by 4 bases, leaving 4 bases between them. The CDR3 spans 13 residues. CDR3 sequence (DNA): TGCGCCAGCAGCCAAGACTCGTACAATGAGCAGTTCTTC. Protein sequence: CASSQDSYNEQFF.

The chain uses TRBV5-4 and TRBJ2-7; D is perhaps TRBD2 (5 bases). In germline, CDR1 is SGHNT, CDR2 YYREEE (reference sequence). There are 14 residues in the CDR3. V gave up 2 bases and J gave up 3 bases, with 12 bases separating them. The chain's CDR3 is CASSFFALDYEQYF. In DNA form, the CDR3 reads TGTGCCAGCAGCTTTTTTGCACTAGACTACGAGCAGTACTTC. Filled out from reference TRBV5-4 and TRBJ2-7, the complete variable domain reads ETGVTQSPTHLIKTRGQQVTLRCSSQSGHNTVSWYQQALGQGPQFIFQYYREEENGRGNFPPRFSGLQFPNYSSELNVNALELDDSALYLCASSFFALDYEQYFGPGTRLTVT.

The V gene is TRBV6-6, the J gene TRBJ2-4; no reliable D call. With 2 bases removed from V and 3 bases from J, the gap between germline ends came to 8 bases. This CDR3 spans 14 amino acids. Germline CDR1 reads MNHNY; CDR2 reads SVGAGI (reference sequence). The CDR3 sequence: CASSYTIDKNIQYF. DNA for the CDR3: TGTGCCAGCAGTTACACTATAGACAAAAACATTCAGTACTTC.

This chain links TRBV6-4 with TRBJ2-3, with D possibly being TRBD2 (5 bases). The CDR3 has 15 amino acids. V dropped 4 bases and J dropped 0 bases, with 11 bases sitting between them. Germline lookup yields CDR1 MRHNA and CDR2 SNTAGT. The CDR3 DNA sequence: TGTGCCAGCAGTGTTCTAGCCTCTAGCACAGATACGCAGTATTTT. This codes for CASSVLASSTDTQYF.